This TCR beta chain was retrieved from a study of radiotherapy plus CTLA-4 blockade in lung cancer. Study summary: In approximately 17% of patients, objective responses were seen; around 34% had disease control.

Clones were sequenced by immunoSEQ multiplex PCR, and TCRdb holds only the in-frame ones, with some missing. The table includes about 43,000 clones, 65% to 70% detected once. Study-wide results and caveats: In blood, TCR clones derived from the tumor expanded after radiotherapy plus ipilimumab. Response, reportedly, was best predicted by interferon-beta along with early blood T cell clone dynamics.

For this clone: What it binds is unknown.

Chemo-refractory metastatic non-small-cell lung cancer patients underwent focal radiation alongside CTLA-4 blockade with ipilimumab. J was trimmed by 3 bases and V by 2 bases; bases with no gene match: 5. The length of the CDR3 is 15 residues. The germline V gene has CDR1 SGHDT and CDR2 YYEEEE. Source: peripheral blood, taken from a patient treated with radiotherapy plus ipilimumab. The sequence was obtained from a human donor with non-small cell lung cancer who had a partial response to radiotherapy plus ipilimumab. The chain joins TRBV5-6 to TRBJ2-7, with 10 bases fitting TRBD1. The CDR3 DNA sequence: TGTGCCAGCAGCTTCACCGGGACAGGGGACTACGAGCAGTACTTC. This codes for CASSFTGTGDYEQYF.